This note documents a single T cell receptor beta chain sequence. This record belongs to a study of T cell changes during pregnancy in multiple sclerosis. Assay: immunoSEQ multiplex PCR; the TCRdb copy retains only in-frame clones and omits some. The repertoire consists of 58,000 or so clones, with approximately 86% occurring once and the leading ten covering under 0.45%. This TCR came from a female donor with multiple sclerosis, enrolled in a pregnancy study. The starting material was CD4+ T cells from peripheral blood mononuclear cells, obtained in the third trimester of pregnancy.

The CDR3 DNA sequence: TGCAGCGTCGAAACAGGCCTCTATGGCTACACCTTC. Encoded protein: CSVETGLYGYTF. V is TRBV29-1 and J is TRBJ1-2, with a possible D match to TRBD1 (5 bases). Germline assignment: CDR1 SQVTM and CDR2 ANQGSEA. Between the trimmed V and J ends, which lost 6 bases and 4 bases, there was a span of 12 bases. The CDR3 has 12 residues.